The sequence of this TCR beta chain was determined in a study of tumor-infiltrating lymphocytes in primary liver carcinoma. Findings and limits, study-wide: Researchers report that only about 7-24% of top clones turned up in all five tumor regions. Tumors reached a significantly greater top-250-clone fraction than blood did (p = 0.039).

A constant-region primer served to make TCR beta cDNA from approximately 490 ng total RNA. ARM-PCR, slightly modified, supplied the TCR beta libraries through three nested multiplex PCR rounds. It was with TRBV1-TRBV30 forward primers and a C-beta reverse primer that the first two PCR rounds were run, at 10 cycles each. MiXCR, applied by TCRdb to the multiplex PCR reads, yields one record per CDR3 protein. There are about 99,000 distinct CDR3 sequences in the sample; over 55% occur only once, and over 9.5% lies in the top ten. Concerning this clonotype: Antigen: not known. Just one base apart from a much larger clone, this may be a read error.

Each 20-30 mg portion of unsorted bulk tissue served as the source for co-extraction of RNA and DNA. Resecting the tumor surgically was how the patients' primary liver carcinoma was treated. Separate regions, five per tumor, were sampled. The CDR3 length is 16 residues. The germline V gene encodes CDR1 SGHVS and CDR2 FQNEAQ. J gave up 4 bases and V 5 bases, and 12 bases lay outside the gene matches. The rearrangement joins TRBV7-8 to TRBJ2-3; 7 nucleotides match TRBD2. The clonotype comes from a woman aged 55 to 70 with primary liver carcinoma and hepatitis B virus infection. The specimen was liver tumor tissue from sampling region 5. Subset: tumor region T5, tumor centre. CDR3 DNA sequence: TGTGCCAGCAGCCCCCTAGAGGGAGGGCCCGCAGATACGCAGTATTTT. It yields the protein CASSPLEGGPADTQYF.